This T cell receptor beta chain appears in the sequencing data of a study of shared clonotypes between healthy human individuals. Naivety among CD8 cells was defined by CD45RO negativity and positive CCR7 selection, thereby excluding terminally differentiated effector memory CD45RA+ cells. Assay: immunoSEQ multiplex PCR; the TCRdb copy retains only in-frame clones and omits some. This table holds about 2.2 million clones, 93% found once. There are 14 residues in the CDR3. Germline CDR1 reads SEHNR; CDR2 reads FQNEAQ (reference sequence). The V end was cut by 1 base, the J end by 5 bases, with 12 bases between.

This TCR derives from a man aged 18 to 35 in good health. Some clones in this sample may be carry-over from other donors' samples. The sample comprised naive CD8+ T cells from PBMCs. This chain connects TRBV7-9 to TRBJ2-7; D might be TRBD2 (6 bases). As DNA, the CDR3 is TGTGCCAGCAGCTTAGTCACGGACTACGACGAGCAGTACTTC. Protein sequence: CASSLVTDYDEQYF.